The 21 T cell receptor beta chains in this list originate from one sample, sequenced in a study of beta chain features in type 1 diabetes (dated by TCRdb to 2017 to 2018). The protocol used for the library was the immunoSEQ multiplex PCR assay. The entire amount of isolated RNA was reverse transcribed using the High Capacity cDNA Reverse Transcription Kit, so the sequenced TCRB transcripts were expressed ones. Sourced from immuneACCESS, this table was stored by TCRdb with only in-frame sequences that have V and J called. A share of the clones is absent; for the studies checked, an unresolved V gene accounts for under half, and the remainder has no known explanation. Within this sample are tens of thousands of clones, with 25% to 35% of them counted one time only. The top ten hold approximately 0.45% of the sample. The sequencing sample was made of stem cell memory CD4+ T cells from blood. Reading the label with the study, this specimen's cell subset or site is: stem cell-like memory CD4+ T cells. The receptors were sampled from a woman younger than 30 in good health.

This clone was counted between two and nine times. The chain is built from TRBV29-1 and TRBJ2-7; possibly TRBD2 for D (6 bases). With 6 bases removed from V and 4 bases from J, the gap between germline ends came to 13 bases. This CDR3 region has 12 residues. CDR1 and CDR2 (germline): SQVTM, ANQGSEA. The CDR3 region is CSVRRGAYEQYF. DNA of the CDR3: TGCAGCGTCAGGAGGGGCGCGTACGAGCAGTACTTC.

In DNA, the CDR3 is TGTGCCAGCGCAGAGAAGCGCCACGAGCAGTACTTC. Translation gives CASAEKRHEQYF. The chain recombines TRBV28 with TRBJ2-7; D uncertain. Between the trimmed V and J ends, which lost 8 bases and 5 bases, there was a span of 13 bases. This CDR3 region has 12 residues. CDR1 is MDHEN, CDR2 SYDVKM, per germline. The variable domain in full, with the rest retrieved from reference TRBV28 and TRBJ2-7, is DVKVTQSSRYLVKRTGEKVFLECVQDMDHENMFWYRQDPGLGLRLIYFSYDVKMKEKGDIPEGYSVSREKKERFSLILESASTNQTSMYLCASAEKRHEQYFGPGTRLTVT.

J is TRBJ2-1 and V is TRBV7-9, with D possibly being TRBD2 (6 bases). With 5 bases removed from V and 7 bases from J, the gap between germline ends came to 21 bases. The CDR3 sequence is 16 residues long. Germline V CDR1 and CDR2: SEHNR, FQNEAQ (reference sequence). The CDR3 spells CASSPHKAGRRNEQFF. The CDR3, as DNA: TGTGCCAGCAGCCCCCACAAGGCGGGGCGTAGGAATGAGCAGTTCTTC.

In this sample, this clone turned up a few times. The V gene is TRBV5-1, the J gene TRBJ2-5, with unresolved D. The CDR3 runs 12 residues. Germline values: CDR1 SGHRS, CDR2 YFSETQ. Deletions cut 0 bases from V and 5 bases from J, with 5 bases between. The CDR3 protein is CASSLGQETQYF. In nucleotides, the CDR3 is TGCGCCAGCAGCTTGGGTCAGGAGACCCAGTACTTC.

The chain uses TRBV5-5 and TRBJ2-2; 7 nucleotides line up with TRBD1. Trimming took 3 bases from V and 7 from J; bases not matched to a gene: 6. Germline lookup yields CDR1 SGHKS and CDR2 YYEKEE (reference sequence). This CDR3 region has 14 residues. CDR3 DNA: TGTGCCAGCAGCTATCAGGGGGTTGGCGGGGAGCTGTTTTTT. It codes for CASSYQGVGGELFF.

V gene TRBV5-1 combines with J gene TRBJ2-2; TRBD2 is a possible D gene (6 bases). Germline CDR1 SGHRS, CDR2 YFSETQ. The CDR3 sequence is 16 residues long. Trimming cost V 1 base and J 7 bases, with 17 bases left between them. CDR3 nucleotide sequence: TGCGCCAGCAGCTTGCCCCCTGGGGGGAGTATCGGGGAGCTGTTTTTT. Translating gives CASSLPPGGSIGELFF.

The gene calls are TRBV9 and TRBJ2-5; possibly TRBD2 for D (6 bases). CDR3 length equals 13 residues. Trimming stripped 0 bases from V and 4 bases from J, with 7 bases between. CDR1 and CDR2 from the germline V gene are SGDLS and YYNGEE. In nucleotides, the CDR3 is TGTGCCAGCAGCGTAGCCGGGGGAGAGACCCAGTACTTC. This translates into CASSVAGGETQYF.

This clone showed up just a few times. V and J are TRBV2 and TRBJ2-5; TRBD1 aligns across 11 bases. The trim removed 5 bases at V and 4 bases at J, leaving 6 bases unmatched. There are 15 residues in the CDR3. Germline V CDR1 and CDR2: SNHLY, FYNNEI. The CDR3 loop is CASSWTGGAGETQYF. CDR3 DNA sequence: TGTGCCAGCAGTTGGACAGGGGGCGCGGGAGAGACCCAGTACTTC.

The rearrangement uses TRBV7-9 and TRBJ1-1; D uncertain. This CDR3 has 15 residues. The V end lost 1 base, the J end lost 1 base, and 10 bases lay between the germline ends. The germline gives CDR1 SEHNR, CDR2 FQNEAQ (reference sequence). As DNA, the CDR3 is TGTGCCAGCAGCTTAGACGAGGGTTCGAACACTGAAGCTTTCTTT. Translation gives CASSLDEGSNTEAFF.

This chain links TRBV19 with TRBJ1-4, with TRBD1 identical over 10 bases. The trim removed 4 bases at V and 6 bases at J, leaving 8 bases unmatched. CDR3 length: 16 residues. The germline V gene encodes CDR1 LNHDA and CDR2 SQIVND (reference sequence). The CDR3 reads CASSNKPGTGDEKLFF. DNA for the CDR3: TGTGCCAGTAGTAACAAACCGGGGACAGGGGATGAAAAACTGTTTTTT. The full variable domain, with the rest looked up from reference TRBV19 and TRBJ1-4, is DGGITQSPKYLFRKEGQNVTLSCEQNLNHDAMYWYRQDPGQGLRLIYYSQIVNDFQKGDIAEGYSVSREKKESFPLTVTSAQKNPTAFYLCASSNKPGTGDEKLFFGSGTQLSVL.

This clone was seen a handful of times. The V call is TRBV7-9, the J call TRBJ1-1; tentative D call: TRBD1 (6 bases). The germline gives CDR1 SEHNR, CDR2 FQNEAQ (reference sequence). The CDR3 has 15 amino acids. V lost 4 bases, J lost 1 base, and 13 bases lay in between. The CDR3 protein is CASSYAGTSNTEAFF. DNA for the CDR3: TGTGCCAGCAGCTATGCCGGGACATCGAACACTGAAGCTTTCTTT. The variable domain in full, with the rest retrieved from reference TRBV7-9 and TRBJ1-1, is DTGVSQNPRHKITKRGQNVTFRCDPISEHNRLYWYRQTLGQGPEFLTYFQNEAQLEKSRLLSDRFSAERPKGSFSTLEIQRTEQGDSAMYLCASSYAGTSNTEAFFGQGTRLTVV.

V and J are TRBV6-6 and TRBJ1-5; D is possibly TRBD1 (5 bases). Trimming removed 4 bases at V and 5 bases at J, with 12 bases between. Germline V gives CDR1 MNHNY, CDR2 SVGAGI (reference sequence). This CDR3 contains 14 residues. CDR3 sequence reads: CASSSSGGYQPQHF. Here the CDR3 DNA reads TGTGCCAGCAGTTCCTCGGGGGGTTATCAGCCCCAGCATTTT.

This clone was recorded a few times. This sequence joins TRBV7-9 and TRBJ1-1, with D hard to call. With 1 base removed from V and 4 bases from J, the gap between germline ends came to 16 bases. The CDR3 covers 16 residues. Germline-derived CDR1 and CDR2 are SEHNR and FQNEAQ (reference sequence). DNA of the CDR3: TGTGCCAGCAGCTTAGGAGTCCGCCGACATAGCACTGAAGCTTTCTTT. It encodes CASSLGVRRHSTEAFF.

This chain uses TRBV6-5 with TRBJ2-2; TRBD1 matches 9 bases. This CDR3 contains 15 residues. CDR1 is MNHEY, CDR2 SVGAGI, per germline. V shed 5 bases and J 4 bases; nucleotides not matched to a gene: 5. CDR3 in amino acids: CASSLQGAGTGELFF. CDR3 in DNA: TGTGCCAGCAGTCTACAGGGGGCGGGCACCGGGGAGCTGTTTTTT.

V gene TRBV30 combines with J gene TRBJ2-5; a weak D match, TRBD1 (5 bases). CDR3 size: 13 residues. Trimming removed 4 bases from V and 6 bases from J, with 15 bases in between. CDR1 and CDR2 (germline): GTSNPN, SVGIG (reference sequence). In DNA form, the CDR3 reads TGTGCCTGGAATACAGGCGAGTGGAAGACCCAGTACTTC. It encodes CAWNTGEWKTQYF.

This chain uses TRBV29-1 with TRBJ2-7; 9 nucleotides line up with TRBD1. The CDR3 has 13 amino acids. Germline CDR1 and CDR2: SQVTM and ANQGSEA. V was clipped by 7 bases and J by 2 bases; unmatched bases: 6. The CDR3 DNA follows: TGCAGCGCTACGGGACAGGGCCCCTACGAGCAGTACTTC. As protein: CSATGQGPYEQYF.

This clone has only a few counts. This chain links TRBV10-1 with TRBJ2-5; D unresolved. Germline CDR1 WNHNN, CDR2 SYGVQD (reference sequence). V was clipped by 4 bases and J by 5 bases, with 11 bases between them. The CDR3 has 13 residues. CDR3 in amino acids: CASSGGGAETQYF. CDR3 sequence (DNA): TGCGCCAGCAGTGGTGGTGGTGCGGAGACCCAGTACTTC.

This clone was recorded once. J is TRBJ2-7 and V is TRBV7-2; possible D gene TRBD1, 6 bases. The CDR3 is 15 amino acids. The germline gives CDR1 SGHTA, CDR2 FQGNSA. V lost 4 bases to trimming and J lost 0 bases, with 13 bases between them. As DNA, the CDR3 is TGTGCCAGCAGCTCCCCCGACAGGCACTCCTACGAGCAGTACTTC. It encodes CASSSPDRHSYEQYF.

This clone has just a few counts. V usage is TRBV7-2 and J usage is TRBJ1-1, with a weak D call TRBD1 (5 bases). The CDR3 loop spans 17 amino acids. V lost 0 bases and J 2 bases, leaving 16 bases between the germline ends. Germline CDR1 SGHTA, CDR2 FQGNSA. The CDR3 sequence: CASSLAIGQGPNTEAFF. DNA for the CDR3: TGTGCCAGCAGCTTAGCTATAGGACAAGGACCCAACACTGAAGCTTTCTTT. The full variable domain, its missing parts supplied by reference TRBV7-2 and TRBJ1-1, is GAGVSQSPSNKVTEKGKDVELRCDPISGHTALYWYRQSLGQGLEFLIYFQGNSAPDKSGLPSDRFSAERTGGSVSTLTIQRTQQEDSAVYLCASSLAIGQGPNTEAFFGQGTRLTVV.

Here the CDR3 reads CASRGGQGGTGELFF. The CDR3 DNA follows: TGTGCCAGCAGGGGGGGACAGGGAGGGACCGGGGAGCTGTTTTTT. The rearrangement joins TRBV7-2 to TRBJ2-2; 9 nucleotides line up with TRBD1. Germline CDR1 and CDR2: SGHTA and FQGNSA. The CDR3 spans 15 residues. J gave up 5 bases and V 6 bases, and 7 bases lay outside the gene matches.

This clone was recorded a few times. V is TRBV6-6 and J is TRBJ1-6; D perhaps matches TRBD1 (5 bases). Germline V lookup: CDR1 MNHNY, CDR2 SVGAGI (reference sequence). This CDR3 comprises 15 residues. The V gene lost 6 bases and the J gene lost 8 bases, with 17 bases spanning the gap. CDR3 region: CASSRGTGRDSPLHF. In nucleotides, the CDR3 is TGTGCCAGCAGCCGTGGGACCGGGAGAGATTCACCCCTCCACTTT.